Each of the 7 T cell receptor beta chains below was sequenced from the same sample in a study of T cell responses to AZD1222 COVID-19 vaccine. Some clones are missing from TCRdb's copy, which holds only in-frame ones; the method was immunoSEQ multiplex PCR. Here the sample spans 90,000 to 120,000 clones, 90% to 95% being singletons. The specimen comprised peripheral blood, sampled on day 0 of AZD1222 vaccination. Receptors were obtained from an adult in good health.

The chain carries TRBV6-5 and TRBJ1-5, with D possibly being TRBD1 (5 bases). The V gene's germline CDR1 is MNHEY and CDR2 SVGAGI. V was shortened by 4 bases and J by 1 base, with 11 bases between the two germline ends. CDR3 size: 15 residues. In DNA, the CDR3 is TGTGCCAGCAGTTTCGCCAGGACAAGCAATCAGCCCCAGCATTTT. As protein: CASSFARTSNQPQHF.

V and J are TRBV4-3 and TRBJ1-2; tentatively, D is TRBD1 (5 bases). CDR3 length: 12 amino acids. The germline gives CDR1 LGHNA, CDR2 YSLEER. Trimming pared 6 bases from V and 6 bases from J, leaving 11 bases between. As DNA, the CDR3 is TGCGCCAGCAGTTTCGGAGGGGATGGCTACACCTTC. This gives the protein CASSFGGDGYTF.

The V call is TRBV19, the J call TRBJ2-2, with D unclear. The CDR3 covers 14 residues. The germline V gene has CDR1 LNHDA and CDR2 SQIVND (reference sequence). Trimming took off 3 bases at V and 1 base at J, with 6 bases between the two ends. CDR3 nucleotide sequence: TGTGCCAGTAGTATCCCAGGGAACACCGGGGAGCTGTTTTTT. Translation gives CASSIPGNTGELFF.

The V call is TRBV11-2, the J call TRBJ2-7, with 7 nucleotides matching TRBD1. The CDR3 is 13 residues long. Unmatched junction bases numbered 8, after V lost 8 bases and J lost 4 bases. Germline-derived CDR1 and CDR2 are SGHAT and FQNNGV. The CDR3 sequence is CASSGTAEYEQYF. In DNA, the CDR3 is TGTGCCAGCTCCGGGACAGCCGAATACGAGCAGTACTTC.

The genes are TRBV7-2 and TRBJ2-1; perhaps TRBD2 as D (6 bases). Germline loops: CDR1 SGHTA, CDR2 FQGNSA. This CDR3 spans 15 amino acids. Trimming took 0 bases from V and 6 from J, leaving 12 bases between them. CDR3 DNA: TGTGCCAGCAGCTTAGCGGTGACTAGTACCAATGAGCAGTTCTTC. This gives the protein CASSLAVTSTNEQFF. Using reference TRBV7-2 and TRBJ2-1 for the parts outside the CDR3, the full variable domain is GAGVSQSPSNKVTEKGKDVELRCDPISGHTALYWYRQSLGQGLEFLIYFQGNSAPDKSGLPSDRFSAERTGGSVSTLTIQRTQQEDSAVYLCASSLAVTSTNEQFFGPGTRLTVL.

The CDR3 DNA follows: TGTGCCAGCAGTATGACAGGGGCCGAGGTGAGCAATCAGCCCCAGCATTTT. This translates into CASSMTGAEVSNQPQHF. The rearrangement joins TRBV28 to TRBJ1-5; 8 bases are shared with TRBD1. V trimming: 5 bases; J trimming: 1 base; junction bases outside the gene matches: 10. Germline V gives CDR1 MDHEN, CDR2 SYDVKM. This CDR3 has 17 amino acids.

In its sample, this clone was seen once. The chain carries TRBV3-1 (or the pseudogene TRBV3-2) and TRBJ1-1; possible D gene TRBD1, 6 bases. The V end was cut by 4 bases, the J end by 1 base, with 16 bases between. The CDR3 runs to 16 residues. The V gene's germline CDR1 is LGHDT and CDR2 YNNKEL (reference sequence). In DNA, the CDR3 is TGTGCCAGCAGCCCCTGGTCCAACAGGGCGAACACTGAAGCTTTCTTT. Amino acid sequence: CASSPWSNRANTEAFF.